Below, one T cell receptor beta chain is given with its context. Antigen unknown. The germline V gene encodes CDR1 SGHTA and CDR2 FQGNSA. Trimming stripped 1 base from V and 5 bases from J, with 9 bases between. The CDR3 has 13 residues. Profiling relied on immunoSEQ multiplex PCR, and the TCRdb table lists in-frame clones only, not all of them. The table shows 65,000 to 95,000 clones, with 70% to 85% occurring only once. This entry belongs to a study of OX40 agonist ivuxolimab in advanced cancers. Regarding the study as a whole: Antigen targets of the expanded peripheral T cells went undetermined. On average, a greater number of expanded clones characterised CD8+ T cells relative to CD4+. Clones of CD4+ and CD8+ blood T cells grew by week 6 at doses of 0.1 to 3.0 mg/kg.

With baseline, cycle 4 day 1, and cycle 7 day 1 as timepoints, blood was sampled. Sequencing was performed on CD4+ or CD8+ T cells sorted from blood, taken in a trial of the OX40 agonist ivuxolimab. This TCR was recovered from an adult with an advanced solid tumor such as melanoma, head and neck, liver or kidney cancer. The J gene is TRBJ2-7, the V gene TRBV7-2, with D unclear. The CDR3, as DNA: TGTGCCAGCAGCTTAGTGGCCCAAAACGAGCAGTACTTC. Translated: CASSLVAQNEQYF.